The present TCR beta chain was sequenced within a study of blood T cell repertoires in COVID-19. Study-wide background: PBMCs, B-cell-depleted T cells, or T cells provided the cDNA or gDNA that made up the material.

Deletions cut 10 bases from V and 6 bases from J, with 16 bases between. Germline loops: CDR1 SNHLY, CDR2 FYNNEI. CDR3 size: 13 residues. Data came from immunoSEQ multiplex PCR; TCRdb stores just in-frame clones and leaves some out. The sample gives hundreds of thousands of clones, 75% to 90% of which show up once; about 7.6% is in the top ten. This receptor was obtained from a woman aged 55-70 years with COVID-19, enrolled during active disease. The sequencing input was peripheral blood. V and J are TRBV2 and TRBJ1-5; a weak D match, TRBD1 (5 bases). The CDR3 loop is CATGGYGAQPQHF. In DNA, the CDR3 is TGTGCCACCGGGGGATATGGGGCTCAGCCCCAGCATTTT. The variable domain in full, completed from reference TRBV2 and TRBJ1-5, reads EPEVTQTPSHQVTQMGQEVILRCVPISNHLYFYWYRQILGQKVEFLVSFYNNEISEKSEIFDDQFSVERPDGSNFTLKIRSTKLEDSAMYFCATGGYGAQPQHFGDGTRLSIL.